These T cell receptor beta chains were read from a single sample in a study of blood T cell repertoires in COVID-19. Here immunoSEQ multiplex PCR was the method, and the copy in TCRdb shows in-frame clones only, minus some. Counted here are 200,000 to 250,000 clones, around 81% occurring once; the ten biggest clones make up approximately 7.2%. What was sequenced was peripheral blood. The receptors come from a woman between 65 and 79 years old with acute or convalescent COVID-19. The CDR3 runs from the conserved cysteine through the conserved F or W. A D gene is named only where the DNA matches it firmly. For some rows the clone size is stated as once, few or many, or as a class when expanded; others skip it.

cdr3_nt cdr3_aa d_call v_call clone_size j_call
TGTGCCAGCAGTTACGGGGGACAGGAAAATGAAAAACTGTTTTTT CASSYGGQENEKLFF TRBD1 TRBV6-5 NA TRBJ1-4
TGTGCCACCGCCAATATAGCGGGGGCTACAGATACGCAGTATTTT CATANIAGATDTQYF TRBD2 TRBV24-1 NA TRBJ2-3
TGTGCCATCAGTGACTCTAGGGCGGGGGGGCTACGCTACGAGCAGTACTTC CAISDSRAGGLRYEQYF TRBD2 TRBV10-3 NA TRBJ2-7
TGTGCCAGCAGCTTAGGTCCGGGACAGGGGGGCACTGAAGCTTTCTTT CASSLGPGQGGTEAFF TRBD1 TRBV7-2 NA TRBJ1-1
TGTGCCAGCAGCTTTCAGGGGCGGGGGGGCACAGATACGCAGTATTTT CASSFQGRGGTDTQYF TRBD2 TRBV5-8 once TRBJ2-3
TGTGCCAGCAGCTCTGGACATTTAAACACTGAAGCTTTCTTT CASSSGHLNTEAFF NA TRBV6-5 NA TRBJ1-1
TGTGCCAGCAGCTTAGTCGGAGGAAGCGGGGGGGCGTCATATGATACGCAGTATTTT CASSLVGGSGGASYDTQYF TRBD2 TRBV7-2 NA TRBJ2-3
TGTGCCTCGTCGACAGGACCGTGGGACGAGCAGTACTTC CASSTGPWDEQYF NA TRBV10-3 once TRBJ2-7
TGTGCCAGCAGTTTAAAACCCACTAGCGGCGGGGAGCTGTTTTTT CASSLKPTSGGELFF TRBD2 TRBV27 NA TRBJ2-2
TGTGCCAGCAGCGCGACGCCGGGACTTCCCCTCCCAGATACGCAGTATTTT CASSATPGLPLPDTQYF NA TRBV9 NA TRBJ2-3
TGCGCCAGCAGACCTCGGCGACAGCTCTCTGGAAACACCATATATTTT CASRPRRQLSGNTIYF NA TRBV10-2 NA TRBJ1-3
TGTGCCAGCAGCTTAGGGACAGGCCCTTTGGGCAATCAGCCCCAGCATTTT CASSLGTGPLGNQPQHF TRBD1 TRBV11-2 few TRBJ1-5
TGTGCCAGTAGTATAGGAGGGCAGGGCACAGATACGCAGTATTTT CASSIGGQGTDTQYF NA TRBV19 NA TRBJ2-3
TGTGCCAGCAGTGAAGCAGGACCGGGGGGGGGAGCTCAATGGGCCCAGATAGCCAAAAACATTCAGTACTTC CASSEAGPGGGAQWAQIAKNIQYF TRBD2 TRBV6-1 NA TRBJ2-4
TGTGCCAGTAGTCTTACAGGGGATGAGCAGTTCTTC CASSLTGDEQFF TRBD1 TRBV19 NA TRBJ2-1
TGTGCCAGCAGCGTTGGGACTAGCGGGGGCACAGATACGCAGTATTTT CASSVGTSGGTDTQYF TRBD2 TRBV5-5 NA TRBJ2-3
TGTGCCAGCAGTTTTCCCAGGGGACAGGGTCAGCCCCAGCATTTT CASSFPRGQGQPQHF TRBD1 TRBV6-5 NA TRBJ1-5
TGCGCCAGCAGCCAAGAGGCGAGGCCTCAAGAGACCCAGTACTTC CASSQEARPQETQYF NA TRBV4-3 NA TRBJ2-5
TGTGCCAGCAGCTTTGTAGGGGCCCCCTCGAGCTCCTATAATTCACCCCTCCACTTT CASSFVGAPSSSYNSPLHF NA TRBV5-5 NA TRBJ1-6
TGTGCCAGCAGATTGGGGCACTCCTACGAGCAGTACTTC CASRLGHSYEQYF NA TRBV5-6 NA TRBJ2-7
TGTGCCATCAGGGGGACAGGACTGAACACTGAAGCTTTCTTT CAIRGTGLNTEAFF TRBD1 TRBV10-3 NA TRBJ1-1
TGTGCCACCAGACAGGGGAACACCGGGGAGCTGTTTTTT CATRQGNTGELFF TRBD1 TRBV6-4 few TRBJ2-2
TGTGCCAGCTCACCCGATAGGGGGCTAAGCAATGAGCAGTTCTTC CASSPDRGLSNEQFF TRBD1 TRBV18 NA TRBJ2-1
TGTGCCAGCAGTTTAGGTGATGAGGAGACCCAGTACTTC CASSLGDEETQYF NA TRBV12-3/TRBV12-4 NA TRBJ2-5
TGCGCCAGCAGCTTTATTGCGGGGTCCGGGGATACGCAGTATTTT CASSFIAGSGDTQYF NA TRBV5-1 NA TRBJ2-3
TGTGCCAGCAGCTTAAGCTGGCAGCCCCAGCATTTT CASSLSWQPQHF NA TRBV7-2 NA TRBJ1-5
TGTGCCAGCAGCGTAGACCAGGGCGGTGGAAACACCATATATTTT CASSVDQGGGNTIYF NA TRBV9 NA TRBJ1-3
TGTGCCAGCTCACTACAACGGGAGAGGGAGACCCAGTACTTC CASSLQRERETQYF NA TRBV18 NA TRBJ2-5
TGTGCCAGCAGGACCGGGGACTCCTACAATGAGCAGTTCTTC CASRTGDSYNEQFF NA TRBV7-2 NA TRBJ2-1
TGTGCCAGCAGTAAGCAAAAGTTCGCGGGCGGTCCCTACGAGCAGTACTTC CASSKQKFAGGPYEQYF NA TRBV6-2/TRBV6-3 NA TRBJ2-7
TGCAGCGTTGTGGACAGGGTAGGAAGTATTGGAAAACTGTTTTTT CSVVDRVGSIGKLFF TRBD1 TRBV29-1 NA TRBJ1-4
TGTGCCACCACAGACGGGACAACCTACGAGCAGTACTTC CATTDGTTYEQYF NA TRBV6-5 few TRBJ2-7
TGCGCCAGCAGCCGCCAAGGGACAGTTGACACTGAAGCTTTCTTT CASSRQGTVDTEAFF TRBD1 TRBV4-1 NA TRBJ1-1
TGTGCCACCAGACCAAGGGGAGGAGACTATGGCTACACCTTC CATRPRGGDYGYTF NA TRBV24-1 few TRBJ1-2
TGTGCCAGCTCCCCCATTGGGGCAGTGAACACTGAAGCTTTCTTT CASSPIGAVNTEAFF NA TRBV18 NA TRBJ1-1
TGTGCCAGCAGCATAGTAACAGGGGATACGCAGTATTTT CASSIVTGDTQYF NA TRBV7-8 NA TRBJ2-3
TGTGCCAGCAGTGAGTGGACAGGGTCTGCTGGGGCCAACGTCCTGACTTTC CASSEWTGSAGANVLTF TRBD1 TRBV25-1 NA TRBJ2-6
TGTGCCAGCAGTTACGGCGGGGGGGAATATTTT CASSYGGGEYF TRBD2 TRBV6-2/TRBV6-3 NA TRBJ2-3
TGTGCCAGCAGTAGTTGGGGAGTCAATGAGCAGTTCTTC CASSSWGVNEQFF NA TRBV2 NA TRBJ2-1
TGTGCCAGCAGTGTCGCCGGGACAGGGTCCATTAGCAATCAGCCCCAGCATTTT CASSVAGTGSISNQPQHF TRBD1 TRBV6-1 once TRBJ1-5